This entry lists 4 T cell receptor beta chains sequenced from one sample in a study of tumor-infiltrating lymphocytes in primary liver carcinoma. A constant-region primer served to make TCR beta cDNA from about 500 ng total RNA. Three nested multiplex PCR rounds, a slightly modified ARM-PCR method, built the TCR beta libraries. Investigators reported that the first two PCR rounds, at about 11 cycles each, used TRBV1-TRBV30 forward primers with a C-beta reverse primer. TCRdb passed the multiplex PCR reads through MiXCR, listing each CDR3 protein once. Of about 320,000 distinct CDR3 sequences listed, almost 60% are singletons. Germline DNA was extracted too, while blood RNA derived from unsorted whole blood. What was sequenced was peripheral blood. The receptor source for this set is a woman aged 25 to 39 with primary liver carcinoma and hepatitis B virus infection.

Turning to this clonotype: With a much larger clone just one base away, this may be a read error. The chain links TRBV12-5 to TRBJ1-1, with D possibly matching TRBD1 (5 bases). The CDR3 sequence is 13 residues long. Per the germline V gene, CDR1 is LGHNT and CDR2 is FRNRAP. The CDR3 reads CSSGYSGFPEAFF. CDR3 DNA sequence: TGTTCTAGTGGTTACTCAGGGTTCCCTGAAGCTTTCTTT.

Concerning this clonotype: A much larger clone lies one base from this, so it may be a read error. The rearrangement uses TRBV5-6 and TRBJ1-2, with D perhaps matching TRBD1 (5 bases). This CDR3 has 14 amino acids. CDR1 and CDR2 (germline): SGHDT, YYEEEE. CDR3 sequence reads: CASSLLQGDYDYTF. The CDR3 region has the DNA TGTGCCAGCAGCTTGCTCCAGGGTGACTATGACTACACCTTC.

The CDR3 DNA sequence: TGTGCCAGGAGTCCGGGACTTGGGACTCAGCCCCAGCATTTT. It translates to CARSPGLGTQPQHF. V is TRBV12-3 or TRBV12-4 and J is TRBJ1-5, with D perhaps matching TRBD1 (5 bases). V lost 9 bases, J lost 6 bases, and 18 bases lay in between. The CDR3 spans 14 residues.

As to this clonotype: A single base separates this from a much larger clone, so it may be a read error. The CDR3 DNA is TGTGCCAGGAGCCCCACCCCAGGGAACACTGAAGCTTTCTTT. It is translated as CARSPTPGNTEAFF. The chain employs TRBV4-2 and TRBJ1-1; D is unresolved. Germline V gives CDR1 LGHNA, CDR2 YNFKEQ. The CDR3 is made up of 14 amino acids.